One T cell receptor beta chain is described in this entry. Its antigen target is currently unknown. The record has no base qualities; no much larger clone is one base away. This sample was included in a study of blood T cell repertoires in COVID-19 (dated by TCRdb to the early 2020s). Regarding the complete study: Samples from collaborators originated in the United States, Italy and Spain and spanned both the acute and convalescent phases of COVID-19. The material from the prospective study consisted of cDNA or gDNA derived from T cells, B-cell-depleted T cells, or PBMCs. Deeply sampled blood TCRbeta repertoires from subjects exposed to, actively infected with, or recovered from COVID-19 were included in the dataset. The repertoires were released in a freely available public database meant as a resource for research on the immune response to SARS-CoV-2. Samples came from the ongoing ImmuneRACE study (first 160 participants) plus 1,254 subjects from 6 global collaborators. Nearly every sample came with metadata listing a de-identified subject ID, COVID-19 status, age in years and sex. Where available, HLA class I and class II types were taken from metadata supplied by the sample provider and were not determined by assay-based typing. On the study overall, not on this receptor specifically: The quantity of clinical and demographic metadata differed by source and by participant and was supplied without curation.

Each collaborating institution followed its own protocols to collect whole blood in K2EDTA tubes. For TCRbeta analysis, collaborator samples were shipped as frozen whole blood, as isolated PBMCs, or as DNA extracted from either sample type. TCRbeta CDR3 regions were amplified from genomic DNA by means of the immunoSEQ Assay, a bias-controlled multiplex PCR. The original methods were these. The number of nucleated cells in each sample was estimated from the amplification of reference gene primers within the assay. To quantify the absolute abundance of each unique TCRbeta CDR3 rearrangement, sequence reads were collapsed and filtered. For each sample, productive Simpson clonality was calculated as the square root of Simpson's diversity index over productive rearrangements. This immuneACCESS table, as held by TCRdb, lists in-frame sequences with V and J called but not all clones. Of the missing ones, under half trace to an unresolved V gene in checked studies; the others have no known cause. That table furnishes V, J and clone size, whereas the DNA furnished D and trimming. The sample table records around 50,000 clones; roughly 83% of these occur just once. Around 24% of the sample lies in the top ten.

Spanning cysteine to phenylalanine, the CDR3 consists of 13 amino acids. Kept here is only the CDR3 DNA, which spans 39 bases and is read in frame from base 1. Compared with germline, V lacks 5 bases and J lacks 8 bases; bases without a gene match: 1. The source of this sequence is a woman older than 75 with acute or convalescent COVID-19. Recombination joined TRBV12-3 or TRBV12-4 with TRBJ1-4, and TRBD1 aligns with 11 junction nucleotides. Sequencing was done on a sample of peripheral blood. The bases read TGTGCCAGCAGTCGGACAGGGGGCGAAAAACTGTTTTTT. Its translation reads: CASSRTGGEKLFF.